The clone carrying this TCR beta chain was seen only once. What it binds is unknown. CDR3 size: 16 residues. CDR1 and CDR2 (germline): SGDLS, YYNGEE. Trimming removed 0 bases from V and 4 bases from J; junction bases left unmatched: 8. The data are from a study of shared clonotypes between healthy human individuals. CD4+ cells were split into CD45RA+ naive and CD45RA-negative memory subsets. General study points: How much donors shared clonotypes was expected to be affected by sequencing depth.

TCRdb's table, derived via immunoSEQ multiplex PCR, lists solely in-frame clones and lacks some. The sample holds a few million clones, approximately 90% seen once. The TCR originated in a man between 18 and 29 years old in good health. Some clones in this sample may be carry-over from other donors' samples. The chain has TRBV9 and TRBJ2-3, with 7 bases identical to TRBD1. Sequencing was done on a sample of naive CD4+ T cells from PBMCs. Subset meaning: CD45RA+ positively selected. CDR3 nucleotide sequence: TGTGCCAGCAGCGTAGCCGGGCAGGGGGTGGCAGATACGCAGTATTTT. Its translation: CASSVAGQGVADTQYF.